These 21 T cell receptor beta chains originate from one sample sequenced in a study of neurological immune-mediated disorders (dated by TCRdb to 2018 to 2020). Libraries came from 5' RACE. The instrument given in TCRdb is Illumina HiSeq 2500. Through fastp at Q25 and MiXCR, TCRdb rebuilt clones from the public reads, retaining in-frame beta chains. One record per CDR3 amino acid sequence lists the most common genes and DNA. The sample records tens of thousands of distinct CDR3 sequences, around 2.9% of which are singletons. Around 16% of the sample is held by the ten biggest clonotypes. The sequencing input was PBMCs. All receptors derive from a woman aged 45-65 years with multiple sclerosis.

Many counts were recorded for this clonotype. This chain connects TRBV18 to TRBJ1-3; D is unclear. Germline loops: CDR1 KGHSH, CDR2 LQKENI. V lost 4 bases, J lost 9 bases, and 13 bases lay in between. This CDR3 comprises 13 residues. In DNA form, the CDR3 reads TGTGCCAGCTCACGGTCCGGGGAGCCCACCATATATTTT. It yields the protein CASSRSGEPTIYF.

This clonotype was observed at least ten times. The CDR3 here is CASSLDEGHSYNEQFF. As DNA, the CDR3 is TGCGCCAGCAGCTTGGACGAGGGACACTCCTACAATGAGCAGTTCTTC. J is TRBJ2-1 and V is TRBV5-1; tentative D call: TRBD1 (6 bases). V lost 0 bases and J lost 0, with 10 bases in between. Germline CDR1 reads SGHRS; CDR2 reads YFSETQ. The CDR3 consists of 16 residues.

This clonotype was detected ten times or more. The CDR3 region has the DNA TGTGCCAGCAGCGTATCATGGGGTGAGAGCTCCTACAATGAGCAGTTCTTC. This encodes CASSVSWGESSYNEQFF. The chain links TRBV9 to TRBJ2-1; D uncertain. This CDR3 is built from 17 residues. Trimming removed 1 base at V and 0 bases at J, with 14 bases between. Germline CDR1 SGDLS, CDR2 YYNGEE.

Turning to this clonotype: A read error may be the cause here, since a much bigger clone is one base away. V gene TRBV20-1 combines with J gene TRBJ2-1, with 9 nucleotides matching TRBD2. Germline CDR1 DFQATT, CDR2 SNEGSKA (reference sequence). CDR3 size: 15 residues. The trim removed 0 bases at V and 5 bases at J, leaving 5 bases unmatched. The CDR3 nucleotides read TGCAGTGCTAGAGATCCCCTAGCGGGACACAATGAGCAGTTCTTC. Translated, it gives CSARDPLAGHNEQFF.

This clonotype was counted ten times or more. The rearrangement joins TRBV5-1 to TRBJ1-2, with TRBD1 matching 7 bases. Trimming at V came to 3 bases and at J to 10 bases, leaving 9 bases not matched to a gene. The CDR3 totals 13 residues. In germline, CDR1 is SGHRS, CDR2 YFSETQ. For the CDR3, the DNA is TGCGCCAGCAGCTCGACAGGGAGTGGAGACTACACCTTC. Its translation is CASSSTGSGDYTF. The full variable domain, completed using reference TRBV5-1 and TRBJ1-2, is KAGVTQTPRYLIKTRGQQVTLSCSPISGHRSVSWYQQTPGQGLQFLFEYFSETQRNKGNFPGRFSGRQFSNSRSEMNVSTLELGDSALYLCASSSTGSGDYTFGSGTRLTVV.

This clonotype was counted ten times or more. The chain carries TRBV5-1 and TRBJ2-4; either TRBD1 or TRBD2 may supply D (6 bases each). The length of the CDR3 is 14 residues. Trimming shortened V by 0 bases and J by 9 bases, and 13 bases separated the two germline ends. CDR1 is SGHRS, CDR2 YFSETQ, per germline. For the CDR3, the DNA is TGCGCCAGCAGCTTGGAGGGCAGGGGAGGCATTCAGTACTTC. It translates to CASSLEGRGGIQYF. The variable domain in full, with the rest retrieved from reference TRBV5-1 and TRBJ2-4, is KAGVTQTPRYLIKTRGQQVTLSCSPISGHRSVSWYQQTPGQGLQFLFEYFSETQRNKGNFPGRFSGRQFSNSRSEMNVSTLELGDSALYLCASSLEGRGGIQYFGAGTRLSVL.

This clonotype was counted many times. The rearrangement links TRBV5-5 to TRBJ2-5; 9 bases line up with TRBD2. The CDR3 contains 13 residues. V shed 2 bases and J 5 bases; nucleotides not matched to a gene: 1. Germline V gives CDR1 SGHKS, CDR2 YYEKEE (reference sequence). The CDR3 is CASSFGLAETQYF. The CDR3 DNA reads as TGTGCCAGCAGCTTTGGACTAGCGGAGACCCAGTACTTC.

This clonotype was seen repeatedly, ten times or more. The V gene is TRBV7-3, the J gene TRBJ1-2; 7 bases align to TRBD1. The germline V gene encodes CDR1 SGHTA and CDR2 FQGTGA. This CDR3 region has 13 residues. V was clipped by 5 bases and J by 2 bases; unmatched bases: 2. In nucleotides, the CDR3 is TGTGCCAGCAGCCCGGACAGGAACTATGGCTACACCTTC. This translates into CASSPDRNYGYTF.

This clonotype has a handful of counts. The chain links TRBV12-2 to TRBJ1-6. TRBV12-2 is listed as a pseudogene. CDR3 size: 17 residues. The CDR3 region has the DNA TGTGCAAGTCGCTTATTTTTCCGGAAACTATTCAATTCACCCCTCCACTTT. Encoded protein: CASRLFFRKLFNSPLHF.

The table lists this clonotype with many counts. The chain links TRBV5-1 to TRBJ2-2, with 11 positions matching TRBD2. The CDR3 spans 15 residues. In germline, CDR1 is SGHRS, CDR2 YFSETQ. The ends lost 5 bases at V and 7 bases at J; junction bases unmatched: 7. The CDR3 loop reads CASRTTSGRGGELFF. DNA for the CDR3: TGCGCCAGCAGAACTACTAGCGGGAGAGGCGGGGAGCTGTTTTTT.

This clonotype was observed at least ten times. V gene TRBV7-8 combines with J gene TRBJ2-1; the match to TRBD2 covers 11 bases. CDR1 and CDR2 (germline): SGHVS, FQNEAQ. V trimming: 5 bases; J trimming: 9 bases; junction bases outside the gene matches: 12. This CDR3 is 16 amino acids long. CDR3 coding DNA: TGTGCCAGCAGCCCCAGACTAGCGGGGATTGGGGGTGAGCAGTTCTTC. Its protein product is CASSPRLAGIGGEQFF.

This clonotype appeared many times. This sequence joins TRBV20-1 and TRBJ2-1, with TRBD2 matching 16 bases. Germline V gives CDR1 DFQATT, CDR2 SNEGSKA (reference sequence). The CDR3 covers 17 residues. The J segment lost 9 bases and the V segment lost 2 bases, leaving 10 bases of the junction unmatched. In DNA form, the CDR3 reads TGCAGTGCTAGAATCTCGGGGGGACTAGCGGGAGGGTCTGAGCAGTTCTTC. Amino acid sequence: CSARISGGLAGGSEQFF.

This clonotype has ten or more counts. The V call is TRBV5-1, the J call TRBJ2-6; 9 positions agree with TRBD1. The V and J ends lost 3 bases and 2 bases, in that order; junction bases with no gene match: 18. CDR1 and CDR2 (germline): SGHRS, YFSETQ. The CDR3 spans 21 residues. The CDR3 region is CASSSRLPRDRVLAGANVLTF. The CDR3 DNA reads TGCGCCAGCAGCTCCCGCCTACCTCGGGACAGGGTGCTAGCTGGGGCCAACGTCCTGACTTTC.

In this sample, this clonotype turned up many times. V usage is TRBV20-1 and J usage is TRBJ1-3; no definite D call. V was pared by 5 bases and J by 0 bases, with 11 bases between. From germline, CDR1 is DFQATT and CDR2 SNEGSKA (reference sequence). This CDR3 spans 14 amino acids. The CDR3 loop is CSAPQSSSGNTIYF. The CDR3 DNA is TGCAGTGCTCCTCAGAGCAGCTCTGGAAACACCATATATTTT.

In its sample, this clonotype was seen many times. In DNA, the CDR3 is TGTGCCAGCAGACCTTCGGGGGGGTCTTGGGAGCAGTACTTC. Translated: CASRPSGGSWEQYF. This chain joins TRBV3-1 and TRBJ2-7; the match to TRBD2 covers 8 bases. This CDR3 region has 14 residues. With 6 bases clipped from V and 7 bases from J, the junction kept 11 bases outside the gene matches. Germline CDR1 reads LGHDT; CDR2 reads YNNKEL (reference sequence).

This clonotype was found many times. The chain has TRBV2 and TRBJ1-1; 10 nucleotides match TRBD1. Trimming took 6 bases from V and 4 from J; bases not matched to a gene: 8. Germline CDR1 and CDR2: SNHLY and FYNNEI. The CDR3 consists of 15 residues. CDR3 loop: CASRPGQGGTTEAFF. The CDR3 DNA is TGTGCCAGCAGACCTGGACAGGGGGGAACCACTGAAGCTTTCTTT.

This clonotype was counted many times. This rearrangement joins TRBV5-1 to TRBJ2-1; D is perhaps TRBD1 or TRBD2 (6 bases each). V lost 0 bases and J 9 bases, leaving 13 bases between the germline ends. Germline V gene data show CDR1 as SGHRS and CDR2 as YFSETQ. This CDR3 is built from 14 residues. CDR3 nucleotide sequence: TGCGCCAGCAGCTTGGAGGGGGGACCCCGTGAGCAGTTCTTC. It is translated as CASSLEGGPREQFF.

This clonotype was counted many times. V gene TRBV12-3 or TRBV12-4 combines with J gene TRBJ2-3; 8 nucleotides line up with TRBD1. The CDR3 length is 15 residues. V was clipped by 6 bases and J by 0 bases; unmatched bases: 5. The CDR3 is CASSYDRGSTDTQYF. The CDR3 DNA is TGTGCCAGCAGCTACGACAGGGGTAGCACAGATACGCAGTATTTT.

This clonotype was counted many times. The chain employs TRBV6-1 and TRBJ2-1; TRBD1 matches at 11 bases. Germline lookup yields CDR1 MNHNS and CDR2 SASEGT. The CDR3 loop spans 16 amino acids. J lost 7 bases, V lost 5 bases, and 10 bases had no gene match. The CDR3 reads CASSTLPGQGVNEQFF. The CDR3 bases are TGTGCCAGCAGTACCCTTCCGGGACAGGGGGTGAATGAGCAGTTCTTC.

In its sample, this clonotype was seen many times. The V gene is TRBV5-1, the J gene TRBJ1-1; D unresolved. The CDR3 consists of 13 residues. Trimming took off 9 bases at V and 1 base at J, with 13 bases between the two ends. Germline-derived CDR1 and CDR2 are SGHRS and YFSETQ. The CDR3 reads CATRNHPNTEAFF. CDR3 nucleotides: TGCGCCACCAGGAACCATCCGAACACTGAAGCTTTCTTT.

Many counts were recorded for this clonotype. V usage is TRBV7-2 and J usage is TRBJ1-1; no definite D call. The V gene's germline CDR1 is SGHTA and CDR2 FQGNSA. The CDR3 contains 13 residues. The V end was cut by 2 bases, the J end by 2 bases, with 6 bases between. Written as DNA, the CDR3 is TGTGCCAGCAGCTTACAGGTCAACACTGAAGCTTTCTTT. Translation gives CASSLQVNTEAFF.